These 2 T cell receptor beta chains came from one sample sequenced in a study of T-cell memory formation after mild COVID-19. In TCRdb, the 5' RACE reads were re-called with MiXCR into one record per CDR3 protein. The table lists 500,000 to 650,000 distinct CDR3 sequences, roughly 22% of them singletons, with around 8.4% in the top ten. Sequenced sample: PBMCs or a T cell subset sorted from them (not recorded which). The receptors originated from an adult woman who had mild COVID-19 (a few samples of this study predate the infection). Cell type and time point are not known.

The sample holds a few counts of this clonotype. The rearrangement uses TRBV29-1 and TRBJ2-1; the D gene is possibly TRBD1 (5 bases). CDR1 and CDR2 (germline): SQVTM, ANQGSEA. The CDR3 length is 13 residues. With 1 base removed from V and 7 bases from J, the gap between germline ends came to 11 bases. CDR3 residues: CSVEVTPGNEQFF. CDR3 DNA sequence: TGCAGCGTTGAAGTGACACCAGGGAATGAGCAGTTCTTC.

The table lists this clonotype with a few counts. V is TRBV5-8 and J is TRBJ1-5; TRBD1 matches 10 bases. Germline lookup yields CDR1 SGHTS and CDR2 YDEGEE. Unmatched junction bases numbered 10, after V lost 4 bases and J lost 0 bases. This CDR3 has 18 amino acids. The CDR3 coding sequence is TGTGCCAGCAGCGCGCCGGGACAGGGGACGTATAGCAATCAGCCCCAGCATTTT. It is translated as CASSAPGQGTYSNQPQHF.